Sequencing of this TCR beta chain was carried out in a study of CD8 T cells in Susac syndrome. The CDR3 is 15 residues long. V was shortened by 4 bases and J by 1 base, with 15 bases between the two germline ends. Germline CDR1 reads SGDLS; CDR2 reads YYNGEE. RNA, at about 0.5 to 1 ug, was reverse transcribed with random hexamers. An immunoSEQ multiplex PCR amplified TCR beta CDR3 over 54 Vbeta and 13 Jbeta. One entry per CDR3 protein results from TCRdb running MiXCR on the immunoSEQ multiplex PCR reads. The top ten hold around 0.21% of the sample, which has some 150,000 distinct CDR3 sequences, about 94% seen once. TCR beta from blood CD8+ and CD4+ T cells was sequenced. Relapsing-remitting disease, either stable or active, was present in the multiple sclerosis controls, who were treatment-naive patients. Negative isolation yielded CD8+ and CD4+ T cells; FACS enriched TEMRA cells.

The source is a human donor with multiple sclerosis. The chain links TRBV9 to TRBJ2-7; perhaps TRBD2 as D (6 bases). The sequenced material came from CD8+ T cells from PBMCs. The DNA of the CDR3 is TGTGCCAGCAGCCTCTCCGACGCGGGGTCCTACGAGCAGTACTTC. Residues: CASSLSDAGSYEQYF.